A single sample is the source of the 28 T cell receptor beta chains below, sequenced in a study of control samples from healthy donors and cancer patients. Method: immunoSEQ multiplex PCR; TCRdb's copy keeps in-frame clones and lacks some. This repertoire includes about 190,000 clones. The specimen was blood. These receptors were taken from a woman aged 25 to 39 in good health.

This chain joins TRBV24-1 and TRBJ2-5; 8 bases align to TRBD2. Trimming took 1 base from V and 7 from J; bases not matched to a gene: 16. CDR1 KGHDR and CDR2 SFDVKD come from the germline V gene. The CDR3 runs to 18 residues. The CDR3 spells CATSDFNLRGAAGGTQYF. CDR3 nucleotide sequence: TGTGCCACCAGTGATTTTAATTTACGGGGGGCGGCGGGGGGGACCCAGTACTTC.

The gene calls are TRBV19 and TRBJ2-5; TRBD2 matches at 14 bases. The J segment lost 4 bases and the V segment lost 3 bases, leaving 4 bases of the junction unmatched. Germline CDR1 LNHDA, CDR2 SQIVND (reference sequence). The CDR3 extends over 16 amino acids. The CDR3 reads CASSIVGLAGGETQYF. The CDR3 DNA follows: TGTGCCAGTAGTATTGTCGGACTAGCGGGGGGAGAGACCCAGTACTTC. Looking up the rest from reference TRBV19 and TRBJ2-5 gives the full variable domain: DGGITQSPKYLFRKEGQNVTLSCEQNLNHDAMYWYRQDPGQGLRLIYYSQIVNDFQKGDIAEGYSVSREKKESFPLTVTSAQKNPTAFYLCASSIVGLAGGETQYFGPGTRLLVL.

The chain has TRBV3-1 (or the pseudogene TRBV3-2) and TRBJ1-4; D may be TRBD1 (6 bases). The V gene lost 5 bases and the J gene lost 8 bases, with 12 bases spanning the gap. The CDR3 extends over 13 amino acids. Germline assignment: CDR1 LGHDT and CDR2 YNNKEL (reference sequence). CDR3 in amino acids: CASSGGAREKLFF. The CDR3 nucleotides read TGTGCCAGCAGCGGGGGCGCACGGGAAAAACTGTTTTTT.

The J gene is TRBJ1-5, the V gene TRBV16; no firm D call. The length of the CDR3 is 16 residues. Trimming pared 1 base from V and 2 bases from J, leaving 12 bases between. Germline CDR1 KGHSY, CDR2 FQNENV. CDR3: CASSQFSRKGNQPQHF. In nucleotides, the CDR3 is TGTGCCAGCAGCCAATTCAGCAGAAAAGGCAATCAGCCCCAGCATTTT. The whole variable domain, remainder taken from reference TRBV16 and TRBJ1-5, is GEEVAQTPKHLVRGEGQKAKLYCAPIKGHSYVFWYQQVLKNEFKFLISFQNENVFDETGMPKERFSAKCLPNSPCSLEIQATKLEDSAVYFCASSQFSRKGNQPQHFGDGTRLSIL.

The chain is built from TRBV5-1 and TRBJ2-5; 8 nucleotides match TRBD1. V was pared by 2 bases and J by 5 bases, with 5 bases of the junction left unmatched. CDR1 SGHRS and CDR2 YFSETQ come from the germline V gene. This CDR3 region has 14 residues. This chain's CDR3 is CASSFRQGLETQYF. The CDR3 coding sequence is TGCGCCAGCAGCTTTCGACAGGGGCTCGAGACCCAGTACTTC.

V and J are TRBV7-8 and TRBJ1-2; 8 positions match TRBD1. J was trimmed by 7 bases and V by 1 base; bases with no gene match: 8. The CDR3 contains 15 residues. The germline CDR1 and CDR2 sequences are SGHVS and FQNEAQ. The CDR3: CASSLVLRTGSGYTF. The DNA of the CDR3 is TGTGCCAGCAGCTTAGTGCTCCGGACAGGGTCTGGCTACACCTTC.

V usage is TRBV6-2 or TRBV6-3 and J usage is TRBJ2-7; D remains ambiguous. Trimming stripped 2 bases from V and 3 bases from J, with 5 bases between. CDR3 size: 12 residues. Germline V gene sequence: CDR1 MNHEY, CDR2 SVGEGT. CDR3: CASSYPYYEQYF. CDR3 DNA: TGTGCCAGCAGTTACCCGTACTACGAGCAGTACTTC.

This chain connects TRBV6-5 to TRBJ2-5; D remains ambiguous. CDR3 size: 15 residues. V was pared by 6 bases and J by 1 base, with 15 bases between. CDR1 is MNHEY and CDR2 is SVGAGI in the germline V gene. CDR3 coding DNA: TGTGCCAGCAGCTACCACAGATCCCGCCAAGAGACCCAGTACTTC. It codes for CASSYHRSRQETQYF.

The rearrangement uses TRBV11-2 and TRBJ2-1; 8 bases line up with TRBD1. The germline V gene encodes CDR1 SGHAT and CDR2 FQNNGV. The CDR3 totals 17 residues. J lost 6 bases, V lost 2 bases, and 12 bases had no gene match. The CDR3 sequence is CASSLTPQGALGNEQFF. The CDR3 bases are TGTGCCAGCAGCTTAACCCCTCAGGGGGCCTTGGGCAATGAGCAGTTCTTC.

V is TRBV28 and J is TRBJ2-5, with a tentative D call TRBD2 (6 bases). CDR1 and CDR2 (germline): MDHEN, SYDVKM. The CDR3 length is 16 residues. V was pared by 0 bases and J by 2 bases, with 13 bases between. CDR3 sequence: CASSLWAGSSQETQYF. As DNA, the CDR3 is TGTGCCAGCAGTTTATGGGCGGGGAGCTCTCAAGAGACCCAGTACTTC.

The chain has TRBV14 and TRBJ2-3, with D perhaps TRBD2 (5 bases). This CDR3 spans 18 amino acids. With 5 bases removed from V and 8 bases from J, the gap between germline ends came to 29 bases. The germline V gene encodes CDR1 SGHDN and CDR2 FVKESK. This CDR3 reads CASSTKPPIFSYSGTQYF. CDR3 nucleotides: TGTGCCAGCAGCACCAAACCCCCAATATTCTCCTACAGCGGTACGCAGTATTTT.

The chain uses TRBV6-5 and TRBJ1-1; the match to TRBD1 covers 7 bases. CDR3 length: 14 residues. The V and J ends lost 4 bases and 0 bases, in that order; junction bases with no gene match: 2. Germline CDR1 is MNHEY and CDR2 is SVGAGI. In nucleotides, the CDR3 is TGTGCCAGCAGTTTACAGGGGATGAACACTGAAGCTTTCTTT. It is translated as CASSLQGMNTEAFF.

This chain uses TRBV4-1 with TRBJ2-1; 9 bases fit TRBD2. CDR1 and CDR2 (germline): MGHRA, YSYEKL. The CDR3 extends over 14 amino acids. V lost 4 bases and J lost 7; bases outside the gene matches: 5. CDR3 coding DNA: TGCGCCAGCAGCCTGCGGGGGGGCCCGAATGAGCAGTTCTTC. It encodes CASSLRGGPNEQFF.

The rearrangement joins TRBV6-6 to TRBJ1-3, with a possible D match to TRBD1 (6 bases). The CDR3 loop spans 14 amino acids. V shed 4 bases and J shed 4 bases, with 11 bases lying between them. Looked up from germline, CDR1 is MNHNY and CDR2 is SVGAGI (reference sequence). The CDR3 region is CASSWGGRGNTIYF. The CDR3 bases are TGTGCCAGCAGTTGGGGGGGGCGAGGAAACACCATATATTTT.

The rearrangement joins TRBV5-1 to TRBJ1-1, with a possible D match to TRBD1 (6 bases). V lost 4 bases, J lost 3 bases, and 13 bases lay in between. CDR1 SGHRS and CDR2 YFSETQ come from the germline V gene. CDR3 length equals 14 residues. As DNA, the CDR3 is TGCGCCAGCAGCACCAACGGGGGCCACACTGAAGCTTTCTTT. Translated: CASSTNGGHTEAFF.

V usage is TRBV28 and J usage is TRBJ1-1; D call uncertain. CDR3 length: 16 residues. V lost 2 bases and J lost 0, with 13 bases in between. Germline V lookup: CDR1 MDHEN, CDR2 SYDVKM. CDR3 region: CASSLPSHGLNTEAFF. DNA for the CDR3: TGTGCCAGCAGTTTACCCTCACACGGTTTGAACACTGAAGCTTTCTTT.

The chain couples TRBV4-1 to TRBJ2-5, with 12 bases that match TRBD2. After removal of 3 bases from V and 5 bases from J, the junction contained 7 bases not matched to a gene. There are 16 residues in the CDR3. The germline V gene has CDR1 MGHRA and CDR2 YSYEKL. The CDR3 DNA is TGCGCCAGCAGCCACCTAGCGGGGGGGCTGGGGGAGACCCAGTACTTC. Protein product: CASSHLAGGLGETQYF.

The chain uses TRBV5-1 and TRBJ1-5; TRBD1 is a possible D gene (5 bases). The CDR3 consists of 14 residues. V lost 3 bases and J 4 bases, leaving 11 bases between the germline ends. Germline CDR1 is SGHRS and CDR2 is YFSETQ. The CDR3 loop reads CASSSSTGNQPQHF. In nucleotides, the CDR3 is TGCGCCAGCAGCTCTTCTACAGGAAATCAGCCCCAGCATTTT.

V and J are TRBV6-5 and TRBJ1-1; D is unresolved. Germline assignment: CDR1 MNHEY and CDR2 SVGAGI. Trimming pared 5 bases from V and 0 bases from J, leaving 13 bases between. The CDR3 is 15 residues long. CDR3 DNA: TGTGCCAGCAGTCGACCCCCTTTAGTGAACACTGAAGCTTTCTTT. It codes for CASSRPPLVNTEAFF.

The rearrangement links TRBV5-1 to TRBJ1-2; the D is unclear. This CDR3 region has 13 residues. The germline V gene encodes CDR1 SGHRS and CDR2 YFSETQ. The V end lost 0 bases, the J end lost 6 bases, and 9 bases lay between the germline ends. CDR3 bases: TGCGCCAGCAGCTTGGGGCCGGGAGATGGCTACACCTTC. Encoded protein: CASSLGPGDGYTF.

This chain joins TRBV4-1 and TRBJ2-5; D ambiguous. Between the trimmed V and J ends, which lost 1 base and 2 bases, there was a span of 11 bases. CDR1 and CDR2 (germline): MGHRA, YSYEKL. The CDR3 covers 15 residues. The CDR3 protein is CASSQGLDYQETQYF. CDR3 nucleotide sequence: TGCGCCAGCAGCCAAGGCCTGGATTATCAAGAGACCCAGTACTTC.

The chain combines TRBV5-1 with TRBJ2-3; D not resolved. The V gene's germline CDR1 is SGHRS and CDR2 YFSETQ. This CDR3 has 15 amino acids. Trimming pared 0 bases from V and 1 base from J, leaving 9 bases between. The CDR3 DNA sequence: TGCGCCAGCAGCTTGGCCTCGGTGGGCACAGATACGCAGTATTTT. It is translated as CASSLASVGTDTQYF. The complete variable domain, with remaining parts taken from reference TRBV5-1 and TRBJ2-3, reads KAGVTQTPRYLIKTRGQQVTLSCSPISGHRSVSWYQQTPGQGLQFLFEYFSETQRNKGNFPGRFSGRQFSNSRSEMNVSTLELGDSALYLCASSLASVGTDTQYFGPGTRLTVL.

This sequence joins TRBV28 and TRBJ2-1; D call uncertain. With 3 bases removed from V and 10 bases from J, the gap between germline ends came to 16 bases. There are 14 residues in the CDR3. Looked up from germline, CDR1 is MDHEN and CDR2 is SYDVKM. CDR3 sequence reads: CASSLNAPRGEQFF. The DNA for the CDR3 is TGTGCCAGCAGTTTGAACGCACCGAGAGGCGAGCAGTTCTTC.

The rearrangement joins TRBV11-2 to TRBJ1-1; TRBD1 matches 8 bases. The CDR3 spans 16 residues. V lost 0 bases, J lost 5 bases, and 8 bases stayed unmatched. Germline CDR1 is SGHAT and CDR2 is FQNNGV. As DNA, the CDR3 is TGTGCCAGCAGCTTAGATCTGTGGACAGGGATAACTGAAGCTTTCTTT. It translates to CASSLDLWTGITEAFF.

V is TRBV9 and J is TRBJ1-1; tentatively, D is TRBD1 (6 bases). Germline-derived CDR1 and CDR2 are SGDLS and YYNGEE. The CDR3 totals 15 residues. V lost 3 bases and J 1 base, leaving 13 bases between the germline ends. CDR3 loop: CASSASGHSNTEAFF. CDR3 nucleotide sequence: TGTGCCAGCAGCGCGTCGGGACATTCGAACACTGAAGCTTTCTTT.

This chain uses TRBV7-6 with TRBJ2-1; D may be TRBD2 (7 bases). In germline, CDR1 is SGHVS, CDR2 FNYEAQ. The CDR3 has 16 amino acids. Trimming shortened V by 6 bases and J by 0 bases, and 15 bases separated the two germline ends. The DNA for the CDR3 is TGTGCCAGCAGTCAAAGGGGGGGTAGCTCCTACAATGAGCAGTTCTTC. It encodes CASSQRGGSSYNEQFF.

The V and J genes are TRBV27 and TRBJ1-5; 9 nucleotides match TRBD1. This CDR3 contains 16 residues. Germline V CDR1 and CDR2: MNHEY, SMNVEV (reference sequence). Germline trimming cut 5 bases from V and 6 bases from J; bases unmatched to any gene: 11. CDR3 in amino acids: CASSKLGTGYRQPQHF. CDR3 DNA: TGTGCCAGCAGTAAACTGGGGACAGGGTATCGTCAGCCCCAGCATTTT.

The chain links TRBV6-6 to TRBJ2-5; a weak D match, TRBD1 (7 bases). Trimming cost V 2 bases and J 10 bases, with 14 bases left between them. The length of the CDR3 is 13 residues. Germline V CDR1 and CDR2: MNHNY, SVGAGI (reference sequence). CDR3 sequence reads: CASSYGSGGSQYF. CDR3 in DNA: TGTGCCAGCAGTTACGGTTCAGGGGGGAGCCAGTACTTC.